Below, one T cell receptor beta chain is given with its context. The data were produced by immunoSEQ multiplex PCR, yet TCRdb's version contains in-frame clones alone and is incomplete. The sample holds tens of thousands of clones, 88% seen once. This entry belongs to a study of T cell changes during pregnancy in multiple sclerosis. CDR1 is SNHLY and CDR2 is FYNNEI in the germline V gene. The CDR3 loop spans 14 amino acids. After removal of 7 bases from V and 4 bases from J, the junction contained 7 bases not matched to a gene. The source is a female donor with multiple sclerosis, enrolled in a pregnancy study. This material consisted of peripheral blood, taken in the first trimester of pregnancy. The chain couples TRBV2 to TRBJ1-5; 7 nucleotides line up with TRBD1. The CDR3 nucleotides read TGTGCCAGCACTTACCGGGACAGTAATCAGCCCCAGCATTTT. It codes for CASTYRDSNQPQHF. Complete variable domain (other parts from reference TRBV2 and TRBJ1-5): EPEVTQTPSHQVTQMGQEVILRCVPISNHLYFYWYRQILGQKVEFLVSFYNNEISEKSEIFDDQFSVERPDGSNFTLKIRSTKLEDSAMYFCASTYRDSNQPQHFGDGTRLSIL.